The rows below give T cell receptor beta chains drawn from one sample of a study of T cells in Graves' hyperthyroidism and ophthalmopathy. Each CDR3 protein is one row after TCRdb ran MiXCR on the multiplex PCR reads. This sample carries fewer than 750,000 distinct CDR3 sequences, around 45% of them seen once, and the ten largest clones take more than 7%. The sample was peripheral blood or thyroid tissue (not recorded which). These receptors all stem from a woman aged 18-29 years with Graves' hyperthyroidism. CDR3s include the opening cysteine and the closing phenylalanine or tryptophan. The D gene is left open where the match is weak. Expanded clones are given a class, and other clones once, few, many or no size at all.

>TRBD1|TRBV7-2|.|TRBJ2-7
CASSLDRGAGQPQQYF
TGTGCCAGCAGCTTAGACAGGGGGGCGGGTCAGCCCCAGCAGTACTTC
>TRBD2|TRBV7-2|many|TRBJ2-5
CASSLGTSGRRGETQYF
TGTGCCAGCAGCTTAGGGACTAGCGGGAGAAGGGGAGAGACCCAGTACTTC
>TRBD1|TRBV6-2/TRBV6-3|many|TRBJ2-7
CASGQGTYEQYF
TGTGCCAGCGGACAGGGAACCTACGAGCAGTACTTC
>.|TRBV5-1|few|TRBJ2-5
CASSLDGSADQETQYF
TGCGCCAGCAGCTTGGATGGTAGCGCAGACCAAGAGACCCAGTACTTC
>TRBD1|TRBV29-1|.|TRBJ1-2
CSVLRQGRGYTF
TGCAGCGTTCTCCGACAGGGGAGAGGCTACACCTTC
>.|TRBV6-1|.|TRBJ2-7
CASTLGAGSYNEQYF
TGTGCCAGCACCCTCGGGGCAGGCTCCTACAATGAGCAGTACTTC
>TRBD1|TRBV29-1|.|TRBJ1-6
CSATTGRGDSPLHF
TGCAGCGCTACGACAGGGCGCGGGGATTCACCCCTCCACTTT
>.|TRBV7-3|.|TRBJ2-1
CASRLGRGYGDEQFF
TGTGCCAGCCGATTAGGACGGGGTTATGGGGATGAGCAGTTCTTC
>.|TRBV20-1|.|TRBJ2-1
CSARDVLAGGGNEQFF
TGCAGTGCTAGAGATGTACTCGCTGGGGGAGGCAATGAGCAGTTCTTC
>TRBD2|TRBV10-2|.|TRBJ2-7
CASSESGSGLAGGYEQYF
TGCGCCAGCAGTGAGTCTGGCTCGGGACTAGCGGGAGGCTACGAGCAGTACTTC
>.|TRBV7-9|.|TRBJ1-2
CASSSSLTQNYGYTF
TGTGCCAGCAGCTCCAGCTTGACACAGAACTATGGCTACACCTTC
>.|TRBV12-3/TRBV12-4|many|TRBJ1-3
CASRRRAVSGNTIYF
TGTGCCAGCAGGAGGAGGGCCGTCTCTGGAAACACCATATATTTT
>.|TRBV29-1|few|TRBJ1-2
CSVRAGSNYGYTF
TGCAGCGTTAGGGCAGGGTCTAACTATGGCTACACCTTC
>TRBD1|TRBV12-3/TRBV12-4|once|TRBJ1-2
CASSLRDRDVNGYTF
TGTGCCAGCAGTTTACGGGACAGGGACGTGAATGGCTACACCTTC
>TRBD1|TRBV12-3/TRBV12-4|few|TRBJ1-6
CASSWTGDSPLHF
TGTGCCAGCAGCTGGACAGGGGATTCACCCCTCCACTTT
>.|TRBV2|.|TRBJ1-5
CASSAAQLQHF
TGTGCCAGCAGCGCGGCTCAGCTCCAGCATTTT
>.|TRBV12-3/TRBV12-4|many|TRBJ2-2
CASTIYTGELFF
TGTGCCAGCACTATCTACACCGGGGAGCTGTTTTTT
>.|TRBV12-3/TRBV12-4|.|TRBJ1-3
CASRTDSSYGYTIYF
TGTGCCAGCAGGACGGACAGCAGCTATGGCTACACCATATATTTT
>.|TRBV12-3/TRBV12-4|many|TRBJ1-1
CASSRNRPTEAFF
TGTGCCAGCAGTCGGAACAGGCCCACTGAAGCTTTCTTT
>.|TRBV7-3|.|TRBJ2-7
CAISARDREQYF
TGTGCCATCAGTGCGAGGGACCGCGAGCAGTACTTC
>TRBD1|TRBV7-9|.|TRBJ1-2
CASSLGLTGGAWGYTF
TGTGCCAGCAGCTTAGGCCTCACAGGGGGTGCCTGGGGCTACACCTTC
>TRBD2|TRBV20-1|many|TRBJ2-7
CSARDWGTSGSYEQYF
TGCAGTGCTAGAGACTGGGGGACTAGCGGGAGCTACGAGCAGTACTTC
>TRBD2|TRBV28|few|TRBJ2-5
CASSSGLAGGRETQYF
TGTGCCAGCAGTTCTGGACTAGCGGGAGGTAGAGAGACCCAGTACTTC
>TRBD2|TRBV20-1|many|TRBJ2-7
CSARGYSGVSYEQYF
TGCAGTGCTAGAGGGTATAGCGGGGTTTCCTACGAGCAGTACTTC
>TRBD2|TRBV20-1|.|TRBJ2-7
CSGTRASGLAYEQYF
TGCAGTGGCACGCGGGCTAGCGGTCTTGCCTACGAGCAGTACTTC
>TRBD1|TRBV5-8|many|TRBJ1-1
CASSRDRGRAFF
TGTGCCAGCAGCAGGGACAGGGGGAGGGCTTTCTTT
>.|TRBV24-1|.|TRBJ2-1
CATSRGSGHHEQFF
TGTGCCACCAGCCGCGGGTCAGGGCACCATGAGCAGTTCTTC
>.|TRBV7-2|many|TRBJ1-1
CASSREGEGDTEAFF
TGTGCCAGCAGCCGAGAAGGGGAAGGAGACACTGAAGCTTTCTTT
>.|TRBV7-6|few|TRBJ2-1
CASSLAGGSNEQFF
TGTGCCAGCAGCTTAGCCGGAGGATCCAATGAGCAGTTCTTC
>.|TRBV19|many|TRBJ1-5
CASSIWSNQPQHF
TGTGCCAGTAGTATCTGGAGCAATCAGCCCCAGCATTTT
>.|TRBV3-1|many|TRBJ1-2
CASSQGWGRGDGYTF
TGTGCCAGCAGCCAAGGCTGGGGTCGGGGCGATGGCTACACCTTC
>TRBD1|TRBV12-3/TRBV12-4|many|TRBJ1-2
CATDETGVHYGYTF
TGTGCCACCGATGAAACAGGGGTGCACTATGGCTACACCTTC
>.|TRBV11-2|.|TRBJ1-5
CASSLFNNEPQHF
TGTGCCAGCAGCTTATTCAACAATGAGCCCCAGCATTTT
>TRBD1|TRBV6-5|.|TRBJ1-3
CASSYQGAFSGNTIYF
TGTGCCAGCAGTTATCAGGGGGCTTTCTCTGGAAACACCATATATTTT
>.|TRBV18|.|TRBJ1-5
CASSPPDYSNQPQHF
TGTGCCAGCTCACCACCAGACTATAGCAATCAGCCCCAGCATTTT
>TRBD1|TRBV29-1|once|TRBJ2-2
CSAGDSGELFF
TGCAGCGCTGGGGACAGCGGGGAGCTGTTTTTT
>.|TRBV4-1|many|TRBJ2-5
CASSRLHRETQYF
TGCGCCAGCAGCCGCCTACATCGGGAGACCCAGTACTTC
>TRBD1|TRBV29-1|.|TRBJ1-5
CSATGAQPQHF
TGCAGTGCGACAGGGGCTCAGCCCCAGCATTTT
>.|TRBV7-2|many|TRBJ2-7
CASSRAGRDEQYF
TGTGCCAGCAGCCGCGCCGGTAGAGACGAGCAGTACTTC
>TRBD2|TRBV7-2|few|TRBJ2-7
CASSPGRLF
TGTGCCAGCAGTCCCGGGAGGTTATTC
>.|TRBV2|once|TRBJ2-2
CASKLGQGELFF
TGTGCCAGCAAGCTTGGACAGGGGGAGCTGTTTTTT
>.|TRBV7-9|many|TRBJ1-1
CASSQDSIMNTEAFF
TGTGCCAGCAGCCAAGACAGTATTATGAACACTGAAGCTTTCTTT
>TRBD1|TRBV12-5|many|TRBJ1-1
CASGLKGQGAPRLEAFF
TGTGCTAGTGGTTTGAAGGGACAGGGGGCACCGAGGCTTGAAGCTTTCTTT
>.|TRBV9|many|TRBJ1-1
CASTPEGGTEAFF
TGTGCCAGCACCCCAGAGGGGGGAACTGAAGCTTTCTTT
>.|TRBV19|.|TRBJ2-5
CASSSDRGHQETQYF
TGTGCCAGTAGTAGCGACAGAGGGCACCAAGAGACCCAGTACTTC
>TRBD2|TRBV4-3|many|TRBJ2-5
CASSQDRGRRETQYF
TGCGCCAGCAGCCAAGATCGCGGGAGACGAGAGACCCAGTACTTC
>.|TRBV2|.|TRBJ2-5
CASSPDEEGTQYF
TGTGCCAGCAGTCCTGACGAGGAAGGGACCCAGTACTTC
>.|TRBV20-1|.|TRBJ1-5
CSARVGGVGPQHF
TGCAGTGCTAGAGTGGGGGGGGTCGGCCCCCAGCATTTT
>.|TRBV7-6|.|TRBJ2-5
CASSLTTAYNETQYF
TGTGCCAGCAGCTTAACGACTGCCTACAATGAGACCCAGTACTTC
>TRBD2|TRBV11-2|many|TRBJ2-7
CASSLVSGALYEQYF
TGTGCCAGCAGCTTAGTTAGCGGGGCACTCTACGAGCAGTACTTC
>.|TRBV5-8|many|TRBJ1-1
CASSLVPEWRGDTEAFF
TGTGCCAGCAGCTTGGTCCCCGAGTGGAGGGGAGACACTGAAGCTTTCTTT
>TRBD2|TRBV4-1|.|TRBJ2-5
CASSQGGIRWTLAGETQYF
TGCGCCAGCAGCCAAGGTGGTATACGGTGGACCTTAGCGGGGGAGACCCAGTACTTC
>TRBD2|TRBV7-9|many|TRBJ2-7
CASRSLAGVSEQYF
TGTGCCAGCAGGTCTCTAGCGGGAGTCTCCGAGCAGTACTTC
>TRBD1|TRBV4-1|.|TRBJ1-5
CASSQEVDRINQPQHF
TGCGCCAGCAGCCAAGAAGTGGACAGGATAAATCAGCCCCAGCATTTT
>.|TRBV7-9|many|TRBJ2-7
CASSLVGLSSYEQYF
TGTGCCAGCAGCTTAGTGGGGCTGTCCTCCTACGAGCAGTACTTC
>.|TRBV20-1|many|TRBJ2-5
CSAPREGQETQYF
TGCAGTGCCCCCCGAGAGGGACAAGAGACCCAGTACTTC
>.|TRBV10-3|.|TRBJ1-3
CAISATGHSGNTIYF
TGTGCCATCAGTGCCACGGGACACTCTGGAAACACCATATATTTT
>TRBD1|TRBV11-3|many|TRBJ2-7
CASSPHRGADEQYF
TGTGCCAGCAGCCCCCACAGGGGGGCGGACGAGCAGTACTTC